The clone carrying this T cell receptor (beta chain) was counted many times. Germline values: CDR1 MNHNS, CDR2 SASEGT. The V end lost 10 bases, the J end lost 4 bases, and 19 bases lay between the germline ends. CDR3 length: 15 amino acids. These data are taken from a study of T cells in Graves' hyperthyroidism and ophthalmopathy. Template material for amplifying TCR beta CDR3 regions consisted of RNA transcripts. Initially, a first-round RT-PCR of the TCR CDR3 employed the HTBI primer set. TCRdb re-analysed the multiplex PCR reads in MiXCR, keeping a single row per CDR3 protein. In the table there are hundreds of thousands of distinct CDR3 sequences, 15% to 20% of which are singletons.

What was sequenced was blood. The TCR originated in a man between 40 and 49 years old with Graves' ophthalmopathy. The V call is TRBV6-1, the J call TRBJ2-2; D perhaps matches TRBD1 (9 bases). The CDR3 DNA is TGTGCCACACGGGAGGGGACAGGGAGCACCGGGGAGCTGTTTTTT. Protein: CATREGTGSTGELFF.